This entry lists 23 T cell receptor beta chains sequenced from one sample in a study of T-cell reconstitution after alpha-beta-depleted transplantation in children. The authors prepared the TCRbeta library with unique molecular identifiers. TCRdb re-called the PCR reads with MiXCR, one entry per CDR3 protein. The sample has some 600,000 distinct CDR3 sequences; roughly 17% are singletons. The source material was PBMCs from the stem cell graft donor, sampled from the stem cell graft. These receptors all come from a human donor who donated a stem cell graft to a child with acute myeloid leukemia.

In its sample, this clonotype was seen many times. V is TRBV29-1 and J is TRBJ2-1; weak D call: TRBD2 (5 bases). Trimming pared 7 bases from V and 6 bases from J, leaving 13 bases between. This CDR3 spans 12 amino acids. Germline values: CDR1 SQVTM, CDR2 ANQGSEA. The CDR3 reads CSAGGKSNEQFF. For the CDR3, the DNA is TGCAGCGCCGGAGGCAAGTCCAATGAGCAGTTCTTC.

This clonotype was counted between two and nine times. This chain joins TRBV27 and TRBJ2-7, with 8 positions matching TRBD1. CDR1 and CDR2 from the germline V gene are MNHEY and SMNVEV (reference sequence). After removal of 6 bases from V and 4 bases from J, the junction contained 5 bases not matched to a gene. The CDR3 loop spans 13 amino acids. The CDR3 nucleotides are TGTGCCAGCAGAAGGACAGGGACGTACGAGCAGTACTTC. Translating gives CASRRTGTYEQYF.

This chain uses TRBV28 with TRBJ2-5, with D tentatively TRBD1 (6 bases). CDR1 MDHEN and CDR2 SYDVKM come from the germline V gene. There are 16 residues in the CDR3. The germline V and J ends were trimmed by 1 base and 3 bases, with 15 bases remaining between them. The CDR3 loop is CASSLSEAAGEETQYF. The CDR3 DNA sequence: TGTGCCAGCAGTTTATCCGAGGCGGCAGGGGAAGAGACCCAGTACTTC.

This clonotype was picked up many times. This chain uses TRBV20-1 with TRBJ1-6; no clear D. V was clipped by 0 bases and J by 0 bases, with 12 bases between them. From germline, CDR1 is DFQATT and CDR2 SNEGSKA (reference sequence). CDR3 size: 17 residues. The CDR3 DNA follows: TGCAGTGCTAGAGACCCTTTACAGAGCTCCTATAATTCACCCCTCCACTTT. Amino acid sequence: CSARDPLQSSYNSPLHF.

Concerning this clonotype: A much bigger clone sits one base away, suggesting this may be a read error. The V gene is TRBV20-1, the J gene TRBJ2-3; TRBD1 might be the D (6 bases). CDR1 and CDR2 (germline): DFQATT, SNEGSKA (reference sequence). The CDR3 covers 15 residues. CDR3 region: CGAADRRTSTDTQYF. The CDR3 DNA reads as TGCGGTGCTGCCGACAGGAGGACTAGCACAGATACGCAGTATTTT.

V and J are TRBV10-3 and TRBJ2-3, with 7 bases aligning to TRBD1. The trim removed 11 bases at V and 3 bases at J, leaving 8 bases unmatched. Germline CDR1 is ENHRY and CDR2 is SYGVKD. CDR3 length: 13 residues. The CDR3 nucleotides read TGTGCCCTCCGGGACAGAGATACAGATACGCAGTATTTT. Translated, it gives CALRDRDTDTQYF.

This clonotype was seen more than once but under ten times. The chain combines TRBV5-1 with TRBJ2-7; TRBD1 matches 7 bases. The CDR3 spans 14 residues. Germline V gene sequence: CDR1 SGHRS, CDR2 YFSETQ. The trim removed 4 bases at V and 3 bases at J, leaving 7 bases unmatched. CDR3 amino acids: CASSKTRDSYEQYV. The CDR3 DNA sequence: TGCGCCAGCAGCAAAACCCGGGACAGCTACGAGCAGTACGTC.

This rearrangement joins TRBV10-2 to TRBJ1-2; D might be TRBD1 (5 bases). V was shortened by 0 bases and J by 0 bases, with 8 bases between the two germline ends. The CDR3 is 15 residues long. Per germline, CDR1 WSHSY and CDR2 SAAADI. CDR3 residues: CASSESGEANYGYTF. DNA for the CDR3: TGCGCCAGCAGTGAGTCAGGGGAGGCTAACTATGGCTACACCTTC.

The V gene is TRBV5-1, the J gene TRBJ2-7; 7 bases line up with TRBD1. The CDR3 covers 14 residues. Germline CDR1 SGHRS, CDR2 YFSETQ. V lost 4 bases to trimming and J lost 4 bases; unmatched junction nucleotides: 8. CDR3 DNA sequence: TGCGCCAGCAGCCAAAGGGGGCAGCCTTACGAGCAGTACTTC. This codes for CASSQRGQPYEQYF.

Ten or more counts support this clonotype. The chain couples TRBV7-2 to TRBJ2-1; 7 nucleotides match TRBD2. The V and J ends lost 5 bases and 7 bases, in that order; junction bases with no gene match: 11. Per germline, CDR1 SGHTA and CDR2 FQGNSA. This CDR3 is built from 15 residues. The CDR3 DNA reads TGTGCCAGCAGCCGGGCTAGCGGAGGGGCGAATGAGCAGTTCTTC. The encoded protein is CASSRASGGANEQFF.

About this clonotype itself: It may be a read error: a sequence one base away is much more abundant. The rearrangement joins TRBV10-3 to TRBJ1-5, with unresolved D. Germline V gives CDR1 ENHRY, CDR2 SYGVKD. Trimming left V 8 bases short and J 3 bases short, with 8 bases between. The CDR3 covers 12 residues. CDR3 sequence: CAISNINQPQHF. CDR3 DNA sequence: TGTGCCATCTCTAACATCAATCAGCCCCAGCATTTT.

This clonotype was seen ten or more times. The chain employs TRBV20-1 and TRBJ1-6; tentative D call: TRBD1 (5 bases). CDR3 length equals 14 residues. Trimming took 2 bases from V and 3 from J, leaving 8 bases between them. Germline-derived CDR1 and CDR2 are DFQATT and SNEGSKA (reference sequence). The CDR3 DNA reads as TGCAGTGCTAGACGGGACGTCTATAATTCACCCCTCCACTTT. This sequence encodes CSARRDVYNSPLHF.

This clonotype was seen a handful of times. This rearrangement joins TRBV7-9 to TRBJ2-1, with D hard to call. Trimming stripped 1 base from V and 0 bases from J, with 13 bases between. The germline V gene encodes CDR1 SEHNR and CDR2 FQNEAQ (reference sequence). The CDR3 runs to 17 residues. The CDR3 reads CASSLETGTSSYNEQFF. The CDR3 DNA reads as TGTGCCAGCAGCTTAGAGACTGGTACCAGCTCCTACAATGAGCAGTTCTTC.

This clonotype was observed many times. The gene calls are TRBV20-1 and TRBJ1-1, with TRBD1 identical over 8 bases. Germline V gene data show CDR1 as DFQATT and CDR2 as SNEGSKA (reference sequence). The CDR3 runs to 14 residues. The V and J ends lost 5 bases and 3 bases, in that order; junction bases with no gene match: 8. The CDR3 bases are TGCAGTGCTTCGACAGGGGTCCAGGACACTGAAGCTTTCTTT. Amino acids: CSASTGVQDTEAFF.

The chain couples TRBV7-9 to TRBJ1-1, with D hard to call. Trimming cost V 5 bases and J 5 bases, with 18 bases left between them. From germline, CDR1 is SEHNR and CDR2 FQNEAQ (reference sequence). The CDR3 runs to 15 residues. As DNA, the CDR3 is TGTGCCAGCAGCCCTACGGGAGGTGGAGTAACTGAAGCTTTCTTT. This sequence encodes CASSPTGGGVTEAFF. Variable domain in full (rest from reference TRBV7-9 and TRBJ1-1): DTGVSQNPRHKITKRGQNVTFRCDPISEHNRLYWYRQTLGQGPEFLTYFQNEAQLEKSRLLSDRFSAERPKGSFSTLEIQRTEQGDSAMYLCASSPTGGGVTEAFFGQGTRLTVV.

This clonotype showed up many times. The chain has TRBV20-1 and TRBJ1-5; 7 positions match TRBD1. In germline, CDR1 is DFQATT, CDR2 SNEGSKA (reference sequence). The CDR3 is 14 amino acids. J gave up 7 bases and V 4 bases, and 10 bases lay outside the gene matches. DNA of the CDR3: TGCAGTGCTAATCCACAGGGGACGGGACAGCCCCAGCATTTT. Its protein product is CSANPQGTGQPQHF.

This clonotype was seen many times. This chain joins TRBV25-1 and TRBJ1-2, with D possibly matching TRBD1 (6 bases). The CDR3 length is 11 residues. CDR1 is MGHDK and CDR2 is SYGVNS in the germline V gene. The CDR3 loop reads CAYRVDDGYTF. DNA for the CDR3: TGTGCATACAGGGTAGACGATGGCTACACCTTC.

This clonotype appeared many times. The J gene is TRBJ1-5, the V gene TRBV20-1; weak D call: TRBD1 (6 bases). This CDR3 has 16 residues. CDR1 is DFQATT and CDR2 is SNEGSKA in the germline V gene (reference sequence). Trimming cost V 0 bases and J 5 bases, with 17 bases left between them. The CDR3 loop is CSAREPTGSRHQPQHF. The CDR3 bases are TGCAGTGCTAGAGAACCCACAGGGAGTCGACATCAGCCCCAGCATTTT.

This clonotype has only a few counts. V gene TRBV28 combines with J gene TRBJ1-3; D is uncertain. The CDR3 has 15 residues. CDR1 and CDR2 (germline): MDHEN, SYDVKM. The V gene lost 3 bases and the J gene lost 0 bases, with 9 bases spanning the gap. The CDR3 bases are TGTGCCAGCAGTTTTGCGACGGGCTCTGGAAACACCATATATTTT. This translates into CASSFATGSGNTIYF.

This clonotype was observed at least ten times. CDR3 in amino acids: CSVQTGGLAKNIQYF. For the CDR3, the DNA is TGCAGCGTTCAAACGGGGGGTTTAGCCAAAAACATTCAGTACTTC. The genes are TRBV29-1 and TRBJ2-4; 7 bases are shared with TRBD2. The CDR3 totals 15 residues. The germline CDR1 and CDR2 sequences are SQVTM and ANQGSEA. With V trimmed by 5 bases and J by 0 bases, 7 bases remained unmatched.

This clonotype appeared many times. The chain is built from TRBV6-5 and TRBJ2-5, with D possibly called TRBD1 or TRBD2 (5 bases each). The J call could be wrong; TRBJ2-3 is a better fit for the DNA end. The CDR3 is 12 amino acids. Germline assignment: CDR1 MNHEY and CDR2 SVGAGI. CDR3 in amino acids: CASSYSGETQYF. CDR3 bases: TGTGCCAGCAGTTACTCAGGGGAGACGCAGTATTTT.

This sequence joins TRBV28 and TRBJ2-7, with a weak D call TRBD2 (5 bases). Per the germline V gene, CDR1 is MDHEN and CDR2 is SYDVKM. V lost 3 bases and J lost 0, with 9 bases in between. The CDR3 is 14 amino acids. CDR3 in amino acids: CASSFYGVSYEQYF. CDR3 DNA sequence: TGTGCCAGCAGTTTTTACGGGGTCTCCTACGAGCAGTACTTC.

Of note for this clonotype: This clone may be a read error of a much larger clone one base away. The rearrangement links TRBV12-3 or TRBV12-4 to TRBJ1-1; D is unclear. This CDR3 comprises 14 residues. CDR3 nucleotide sequence: TGTGCCAGCAGGTTGGATGAAGTGAACACTGACGCTTTCTTT. Translated: CASRLDEVNTDAFF.